The present entry profiles one TCR beta chain with its context. There is no known antigen for this receptor. No base-level quality is on record; no much larger clone is a single base apart. Amplification of TCR beta CDR3 regions was carried out from RNA transcripts. A first-round RT-PCR of the TCR CDR3 used the HTBI primer set with the Qiagen OneStep RT-PCR kit. A second multiplex PCR round built the libraries, followed by size selection and purification. The libraries were sequenced on an Illumina HiSeq2000 using paired-end 100 bp reads. The source study handled its data this way. Raw data were processed with SOAPnuke, discarding reads with adapters, uncalled bases, mean Phred below 15, or no exact constant-primer or identifier match. High-quality paired reads were merged using COPE v1.2.5, and each unique nucleotide sequence was defined as a clonotype. MiTCR v1.1 was used to align the clonotypes against IMGT TRBV, TRBD and TRBJ reference segments. Only V-J combinations with frequency above 0.0001, covering about 99% of repertoires, were analysed. The TCS score was defined as F50 (clonal expansion) divided by E x V (chaos), with BLOSUM62-based TCRdist calculated between CDR3 peptides within each V-J. Welch's t-statistics and random forest reduced just over 500 V-J features to 13, which were used in a naive Bayes classifier (R e1071). TCRdb reprocessing: public reads trimmed at Q25 with fastp, clones called with MiXCR, in-frame beta chains kept. Identical CDR3 proteins give one entry, which carries the most common genes and DNA. V and J calls and clone size were set by TCRdb, not the authors. Here the sample has over 250,000 distinct CDR3 sequences; over 15% occur a single time. About 51% of the sample is held by the ten biggest clonotypes.

In the ophthalmopathy patients, disease was moderately to severely active, with a Clinical Activity Score of 3 or more, a NOSPECS grade of 4 or more, and a duration of less than 3 months. Patients with uncontrolled infections, other autoimmune diseases, pregnancy or lactation were excluded. Diagnoses were based on clinical symptoms, serum thyroxine and TRAb, thyroid ultrasound and orbital computed tomography. Ficoll-Paque density gradient centrifugation was used to isolate PBMCs from around 10 ml of fresh peripheral blood. Total RNA was extracted with Trizol reagent, and quality was checked on an Agilent 2100 Bioanalyzer. Measured from the cysteine to the phenylalanine, the CDR3 is 15 residues long. Only the CDR3 DNA stays, 45 bases, in frame from base 1. V sheds 4 bases and J sheds 4 bases, leaving 15 bases between their ends. Taken from the germline V gene, the CDR1 and CDR2 loops are SGDLS and YYNGEE.

The data were taken from a study of T cells in Graves' hyperthyroidism and ophthalmopathy (dated by TCRdb to the late 2010s). In the study overall: Peripheral blood was sampled at the time of initial diagnosis, prior to any treatment. TCR V-J signatures able to tell the groups apart were searched for in a discovery cohort of approximately 95 patients, of whom approximately 40 had Graves' ophthalmopathy and about 55 had stable Graves' hyperthyroidism. Whether ophthalmopathy could be predicted prospectively was tested in an independent validation cohort made up of 18 to 20 hyperthyroidism patients plus 17 patients who later progressed to ophthalmopathy. For training and testing, the 80 to 100 patients in the discovery cohort were randomly divided in a 7:3 ratio. In more than 5 Graves' hyperthyroidism patients, the study also compared T-cell repertoires from thyroid tissue with T-cell repertoires from blood. Once sampling was done, hyperthyroidism patients were given methimazole at a starting dose of 30 mg daily, whereas ophthalmopathy patients were given high-dose intravenous methylprednisolone. TCR Vbeta CDR3 sequencing of 120 to 150 peripheral blood samples (approximately 44 ophthalmopathy, 70 to 85 hyperthyroidism and some 17 progressor patients) is reported in the paper. Summary of the overall study and its limitations: No statistical method was used to fix the sample size in advance, and group allocation was not hidden from the investigators. Most expanded thyroid clonotypes (frequency above 0.001) were also detected in blood, suggesting blood repertoires may reflect thyroid immune responses. A model built on a 13 V-J signature distinguished ophthalmopathy from stable hyperthyroidism, reaching 85% to 90% sensitivity and about 81% specificity in cross-validation and 80%/75% in testing. In validation, the model predicted progression to ophthalmopathy with 55% to 71% sensitivity and around 72% specificity, a median of around six months before onset.

The V and J segments used are TRBV9 and TRBJ1-5, with a tentative D gene TRBD1 over 5 matching bases. Sequencing used blood. The sequence was obtained from a woman aged 55 to 70 with Graves' ophthalmopathy. CDR3 sequence: CASSPTGDWNQPQHF. The DNA reads as follows: TGTGCCAGCAGCCCCACGGGGGATTGGAATCAGCCCCAGCATTTT.